This T cell receptor beta chain was sequenced during a study of cytomegalovirus exposure and HLA in healthy donors. The overall study: Clustering assigned 81% of the approximately 400 genotyped donors to the Caucasian-associated ancestry cluster.

CDR1 is SEHNR and CDR2 is FQNEAQ in the germline V gene (reference sequence). Germline trimming cut 5 bases from V and 1 base from J; bases unmatched to any gene: 8. The CDR3 runs to 16 residues. Primers for the PCR totalled 60 Vbeta and 13 Jbeta. Clones were read by immunoSEQ multiplex PCR, and TCRdb kept only the in-frame ones, dropping some. The sample has about 150,000 clones, over 70% seen once; the top ten hold approximately 3.4%. In this sample, this clone turned up a few times. The TCR sequence derives from a man between 35 and 55 years old in good health and CMV-seronegative. The specimen sequenced was PBMCs. The V gene is TRBV7-9, the J gene TRBJ2-3; 8 bases line up with TRBD1. In DNA, the CDR3 is TGTGCCAGCAGCCACCCCCTACAGGGGGGCACAGATACGCAGTATTTT. It translates to CASSHPLQGGTDTQYF.